These T cell receptor beta chains were read from a single sample in a study of cytotoxic CD8 clonotypes in ibrutinib-treated CLL. Sequenced by immunoSEQ multiplex PCR; TCRdb stores in-frame clones only, minus some. The data contain hundreds of thousands of clones, more than 70% of them singletons. This material consisted of PBMCs, taken after 12 months of ibrutinib treatment. The receptor source for this set is a human donor with chronic lymphocytic leukemia. The CDR3 runs from the conserved cysteine through the conserved F or W. D genes are given only for firm matches.

d_call	j_call	v_call	cdr3_aa
.	TRBJ1-3	TRBV6-1	CASSEGAGGSGNTIYF
TRBD2	TRBJ2-7	TRBV4-1	CASSQRFSGSYEQYF
.	TRBJ1-5	TRBV6-6	CATQQTNQPQHF
TRBD1	TRBJ1-4	TRBV9	CASSVSTGGPLQDEKLFF
.	TRBJ2-7	TRBV20-1	CSARLLGEQYF
.	TRBJ2-7	TRBV7-9	CASSPTGTPYYEQYF
.	TRBJ2-1	TRBV27	CASSPRVEQFF
.	TRBJ2-5	TRBV7-2	CASSVDFQETQYF
TRBD1	TRBJ1-2	TRBV7-9	CASSSRQGNDGYTF
.	TRBJ2-1	TRBV6-5	CASSYRSSYNEQFF
.	TRBJ1-1	TRBV28	CASKRGWDTEAFF
.	TRBJ1-3	TRBV5-1	CASSADGNSGNTIYF
TRBD1	TRBJ1-2	TRBV6-5	CASSRGQESYGYTF
TRBD1	TRBJ1-5	TRBV11-2	CASTGTGGQPQHF
.	TRBJ2-5	TRBV5-1	CASSLAGTGVLETQYF
TRBD1	TRBJ1-2	TRBV14	CASSQHPGQGNYGYTF
TRBD2	TRBJ2-3	TRBV6-1	CASSEATSGETDTQYF
TRBD2	TRBJ2-5	TRBV7-9	CASRPPFGEASGRAKTQYF
TRBD1	TRBJ1-2	TRBV28	CASSLEGQGRGYTF
TRBD1	TRBJ1-1	TRBV14	CASSLYRGWNTEAFF
.	TRBJ2-2	TRBV10-1	CASRPDTGELFF
.	TRBJ2-7	TRBV4-2	CASRGETYEQYF
TRBD2	TRBJ2-7	TRBV5-6	CASSLAASGVMGEQYF
.	TRBJ2-2	TRBV6-9	CASSDRDTGELFF
TRBD2	TRBJ2-1	TRBV27	CASSSGLAGYNEQFF
.	TRBJ1-5	TRBV15	CATSRDQGPNQPQHF
TRBD1	TRBJ1-5	TRBV19	CATPQGATKGSAPQHF
.	TRBJ1-2	TRBV29-1	CSVAQNANYGYTF
TRBD2	TRBJ2-2	TRBV9	CASSVGLATPRDTGELFF
TRBD1	TRBJ1-2	TRBV19	CASSIAGTGGFGYTF
TRBD2	TRBJ2-7	TRBV6-6	CASSPLSGGSGEQYF
.	TRBJ1-2	TRBV28	CASSGSSGWTNGYTF
TRBD2	TRBJ2-1	TRBV5-1	CASSLVPSGREDEQFF
TRBD1	TRBJ1-2	TRBV7-9	CASTFPTGGSGYTF
.	TRBJ2-7	TRBV5-1	CASSLNYEQYF
.	TRBJ2-7	TRBV6-1	CASSPRYEQYF
.	TRBJ2-7	TRBV15	CATSRDRGNYEQYF
TRBD2	TRBJ2-3	TRBV5-4	CASSMPGGAGPDTQYF
TRBD1	TRBJ2-7	TRBV6-5	CASSPRTGGPYEQYF
.	TRBJ2-5	TRBV27	CASSPGGGLETQYF
.	TRBJ2-2	TRBV9	CASSAQTAGELFF
.	TRBJ2-7	TRBV7-7	CASSLEGAGEQYF
TRBD2	TRBJ2-3	TRBV9	CASTPGLAGVHGTDTQYF
TRBD2	TRBJ2-5	TRBV2	CASSVPSGGLQETQYF
.	TRBJ2-1	TRBV7-6	CASSLALNEQFF
.	TRBJ2-3	TRBV27	CASSSWGTDTQYF